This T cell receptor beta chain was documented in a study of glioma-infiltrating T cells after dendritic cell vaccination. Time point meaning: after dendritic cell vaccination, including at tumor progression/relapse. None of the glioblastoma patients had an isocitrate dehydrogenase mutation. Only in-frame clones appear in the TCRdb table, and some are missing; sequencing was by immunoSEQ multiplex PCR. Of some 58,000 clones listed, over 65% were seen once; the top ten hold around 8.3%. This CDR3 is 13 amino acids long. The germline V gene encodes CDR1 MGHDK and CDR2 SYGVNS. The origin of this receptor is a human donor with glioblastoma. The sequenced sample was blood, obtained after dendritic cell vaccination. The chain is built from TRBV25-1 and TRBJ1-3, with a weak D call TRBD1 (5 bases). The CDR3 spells CASTDSSGNTIYF. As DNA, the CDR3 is TGTGCTTCGACAGATTCCTCTGGAAACACCATATATTTT.